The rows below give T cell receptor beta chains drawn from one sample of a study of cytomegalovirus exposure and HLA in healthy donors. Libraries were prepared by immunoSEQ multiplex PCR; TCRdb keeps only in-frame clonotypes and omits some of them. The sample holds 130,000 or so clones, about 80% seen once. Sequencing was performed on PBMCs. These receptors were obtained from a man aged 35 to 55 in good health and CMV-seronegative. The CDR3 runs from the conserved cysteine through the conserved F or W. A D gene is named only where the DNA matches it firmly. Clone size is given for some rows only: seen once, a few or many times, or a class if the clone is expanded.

DNA: TGTGCCAGCAGCGTAACTGACAGGGGGCCCACAACTAATGAAAAACTGTTTTTT
CDR3: CASSVTDRGPTTNEKLFF
size: -
J: TRBJ1-4
length: 18
D: TRBD1
V: TRBV9

DNA: TGTGCCAGCAGTCGGGAAGCCTTGATGAACACTGAAGCTTTCTTT
CDR3: CASSREALMNTEAFF
size: -
J: TRBJ1-1
length: 15
D: -
V: TRBV2

DNA: TGCGCCAGCAGCCAACCACGGCCGGGGGATACGCAGTATTTT
CDR3: CASSQPRPGDTQYF
size: -
J: TRBJ2-3
length: 14
D: -
V: TRBV4-1

DNA: TGTGCCAGCAGCCAAGATGGCGGACTAGCGGGAGCATACGAGCAGTACTTC
CDR3: CASSQDGGLAGAYEQYF
size: -
J: TRBJ2-7
length: 17
D: TRBD2
V: TRBV14

DNA: -
CDR3: CASSKVGTGAYEQYF
size: once
J: TRBJ2-7
length: 15
D: -
V: TRBV21-1

DNA: TGCAGCGTTAAACAGGGGGCGGATACGCAGTATTTT
CDR3: CSVKQGADTQYF
size: -
J: TRBJ2-3
length: 12
D: TRBD1
V: TRBV29-1

DNA: TGCAGCGTTGAAGGGCGGGACCCCTCAGCTAACTATGGCTACACCTTC
CDR3: CSVEGRDPSANYGYTF
size: -
J: TRBJ1-2
length: 16
D: -
V: TRBV29-1

DNA: TGTGCCAGCAGCCGGGACAGGGCTCGGGAAAAACTGTTTTTT
CDR3: CASSRDRAREKLFF
size: -
J: TRBJ1-4
length: 14
D: TRBD1
V: TRBV5-4

DNA: TGCGCCAGCAGCCGGTCAGCGGGAGTTTCCACCGGGGAGCTGTTTTTT
CDR3: CASSRSAGVSTGELFF
size: -
J: TRBJ2-2
length: 16
D: TRBD2
V: TRBV5-1

DNA: TGTGCCAGCAGTTTAGACTCCGAAAAACTGTTTTTT
CDR3: CASSLDSEKLFF
size: -
J: TRBJ1-4
length: 12
D: -
V: TRBV28

DNA: TGTGCCAGCAGCTTAAGTCTAGCGGGATCCTCAGGAAACATTCAGTACTTC
CDR3: CASSLSLAGSSGNIQYF
size: -
J: TRBJ2-4
length: 17
D: TRBD2
V: TRBV5-6

DNA: TGTGCCAGCAACGACAGGTCTGGGGCCAACGGCCTGACTTTC
CDR3: CASNDRSGANGLTF
size: -
J: TRBJ2-6
length: 14
D: -
V: TRBV2

DNA: TGTGCCAGCAGCTTAGCTTCAATGACTAGCGATTCCTACGAGCAGTACTTC
CDR3: CASSLASMTSDSYEQYF
size: -
J: TRBJ2-7
length: 17
D: TRBD2
V: TRBV7-6

DNA: TGTGCCATCCGGGCGGGATCCTCTGGGGCCAACGTCCTGACTTTC
CDR3: CAIRAGSSGANVLTF
size: -
J: TRBJ2-6
length: 15
D: -
V: TRBV10-3

DNA: TGTGCCAGCAGTGAACTAGGGGAGCTGTTTTTT
CDR3: CASSELGELFF
size: -
J: TRBJ2-2
length: 11
D: -
V: TRBV6-1

DNA: TGTGCCAGCAGCTTAGGCGGAGTAGACTCCTACGAGCAGTACTTC
CDR3: CASSLGGVDSYEQYF
size: -
J: TRBJ2-7
length: 15
D: -
V: TRBV28

DNA: TGTGCCAGCAGCGTAGGAATACTTGGGCGGGGGACAGGGGGCGAGGACACTGAAGCTTTCTTT
CDR3: CASSVGILGRGTGGEDTEAFF
size: -
J: TRBJ1-1
length: 21
D: TRBD1
V: TRBV9

DNA: TGTGCCAGCAGGACTAGCGGGGGGGACTACGAGCAGTACTTC
CDR3: CASRTSGGDYEQYF
size: -
J: TRBJ2-7
length: 14
D: TRBD2
V: TRBV6-6

DNA: TGTGCCAGCAGCCGACTAGCGGGAGGGCCCAATGAGCAGTTCTTC
CDR3: CASSRLAGGPNEQFF
size: -
J: TRBJ2-1
length: 15
D: TRBD2
V: TRBV28

DNA: TGCGCCAGCAGCCAAGAGGCGGGGCTCTGGAGCTATGGCTACACCTTC
CDR3: CASSQEAGLWSYGYTF
size: -
J: TRBJ1-2
length: 16
D: -
V: TRBV4-1

DNA: TGTGCCAGCAGTGAACCAGAAAACCGGGAGGGCCAGTACGAGCAGTACTTC
CDR3: CASSEPENREGQYEQYF
size: -
J: TRBJ2-7
length: 17
D: TRBD2
V: TRBV2

DNA: TGTGCCAGCACCCAAAAGGGAGGGGGGTGGGTTCAAGAGACCCAGTACTTC
CDR3: CASTQKGGGWVQETQYF
size: few
J: TRBJ2-5
length: 17
D: -
V: TRBV2

DNA: TGTGCCAGCAGCCCCGGGACTTTTTACGAGCAGTACTTC
CDR3: CASSPGTFYEQYF
size: -
J: TRBJ2-7
length: 13
D: -
V: TRBV5-4

DNA: TGCGCCAGCAGCTTGGAGGGAGGCAGGGCCGGTCAGCCCCAGCATTTT
CDR3: CASSLEGGRAGQPQHF
size: few
J: TRBJ1-5
length: 16
D: -
V: TRBV5-1

DNA: TGTGCCAGCAGCTTTGTGGGCGGGAGCGGGGAGACCCAGTACTTC
CDR3: CASSFVGGSGETQYF
size: -
J: TRBJ2-5
length: 15
D: TRBD2
V: TRBV11-2